One sample yielded the 17 T cell receptor beta chains listed below, sequenced in a study of blood T cell repertoires in COVID-19. Using immunoSEQ multiplex PCR, the repertoire was profiled, and TCRdb retains in-frame clones only, with some absent. This repertoire shows 90,000 to 100,000 clones, approximately 84% found once; its top ten account for 4.4%. The sample comprised peripheral blood. These receptors were taken from a man aged 60-69 years with acute or convalescent COVID-19.

The chain has TRBV19 and TRBJ1-1, with 7 bases that match TRBD1. The ends lost 5 bases at V and 3 bases at J; junction bases unmatched: 9. The CDR3 has 15 amino acids. CDR1 LNHDA and CDR2 SQIVND come from the germline V gene (reference sequence). Here the CDR3 reads CASSDRGGLDTEAFF. The CDR3 nucleotides read TGTGCCAGTAGTGATCGAGGGGGCCTAGACACTGAAGCTTTCTTT.

This chain links TRBV9 with TRBJ2-2; tentatively, D is TRBD2 (6 bases). This CDR3 has 17 residues. Trimming shortened V by 3 bases and J by 5 bases, and 20 bases separated the two germline ends. Germline V gives CDR1 SGDLS, CDR2 YYNGEE. CDR3 bases: TGTGCCAGCAGCGCCGAAGTAGCGGCCCCCTGGACCGGGGAGCTGTTTTTT. This codes for CASSAEVAAPWTGELFF.

The chain couples TRBV27 to TRBJ2-7; maybe TRBD2 (5 bases). The CDR3 runs to 19 residues. The germline V and J ends were trimmed by 2 bases and 3 bases, with 26 bases remaining between them. In germline, CDR1 is MNHEY, CDR2 SMNVEV (reference sequence). The CDR3, as DNA: TGTGCCAGCAGTTTAAGGACTGTCGATGGCGTAGGGCGCGACTACGAGCAGTACTTC. Protein sequence: CASSLRTVDGVGRDYEQYF.

This clone was seen a single time. V gene TRBV7-2 combines with J gene TRBJ2-5; 12 nucleotides line up with TRBD2. Germline lookup yields CDR1 SGHTA and CDR2 FQGNSA. Trimming took 1 base from V and 9 from J; bases not matched to a gene: 3. CDR3 length: 14 residues. The CDR3 region is CASSLGRLAGAQYF. The DNA for the CDR3 is TGTGCCAGCAGCTTAGGCCGACTAGCGGGGGCCCAGTACTTC.

V is TRBV6-5 and J is TRBJ2-1; D perhaps matches TRBD1 (8 bases). The CDR3 is 15 residues long. Germline-derived CDR1 and CDR2 are MNHEY and SVGAGI. V was clipped by 7 bases and J by 10 bases, with 23 bases between them. Here the CDR3 reads CASNSQGGIKSEQFF. In nucleotides, the CDR3 is TGTGCCAGCAATTCACAGGGGGGGATAAAATCAGAGCAGTTCTTC.

The sample holds a few counts of this clone. The gene calls are TRBV2 and TRBJ2-4, with TRBD2 matching over 8 bases. The germline CDR1 and CDR2 sequences are SNHLY and FYNNEI. V dropped 6 bases and J dropped 9; count of bases not matched to a gene: 16. The CDR3 spans 16 residues. The CDR3 spells CASRGSVAGSQGIQYF. For the CDR3, the DNA is TGTGCCAGCAGGGGAAGCGTAGCGGGAAGTCAGGGCATTCAGTACTTC.

The chain combines TRBV5-6 with TRBJ1-6; D is possibly TRBD1 (6 bases). Germline values: CDR1 SGHDT, CDR2 YYEEEE. The CDR3 is 15 amino acids. The V end was cut by 4 bases, the J end by 9 bases, with 17 bases between. The CDR3 protein is CASSVEGHFLSPLHF. DNA for the CDR3: TGTGCCAGCAGCGTTGAGGGACATTTCCTTTCACCCCTCCACTTT.

This sequence joins TRBV12-3 or TRBV12-4 and TRBJ2-7; D may be TRBD1 (6 bases). This CDR3 has 12 residues. Trimming cost V 5 bases and J 3 bases, with 8 bases left between them. CDR3 sequence (DNA): TGTGCCAGCAGTCCGGGACACTACGAGCAGTACTTC. Its translation: CASSPGHYEQYF.

The chain uses TRBV7-2 and TRBJ2-3, with D possibly matching TRBD1 (6 bases). The CDR3 covers 18 residues. Between the trimmed V and J ends, which lost 5 bases and 0 bases, there was a span of 21 bases. Per germline, CDR1 SGHTA and CDR2 FQGNSA. This CDR3 reads CASSPPPGTTSSTDTQYF. The CDR3 DNA reads as TGTGCCAGCAGCCCGCCCCCCGGGACAACCTCTAGCACAGATACGCAGTATTTT.

The J gene is TRBJ1-1, the V gene TRBV18, with no clear D. V was pared by 3 bases and J by 1 base, with 9 bases between. This CDR3 has 14 amino acids. The germline V gene has CDR1 KGHSH and CDR2 LQKENI. The CDR3 sequence is CASSPATGNTEAFF. The CDR3 nucleotides read TGTGCCAGCTCACCTGCGACGGGGAACACTGAAGCTTTCTTT.

This clone appeared once. V and J are TRBV6-2 or TRBV6-3 and TRBJ2-2; TRBD2 might be the D (6 bases). Germline loops: CDR1 MNHEY, CDR2 SVGEGT. The CDR3 totals 16 residues. Trimming removed 4 bases from V and 5 bases from J, with 17 bases in between. CDR3: CASSFPLGLRTGELFF. The CDR3, as DNA: TGTGCCAGCAGTTTCCCACTTGGACTAAGAACCGGGGAGCTGTTTTTT.

This clone was seen repeatedly, ten times or more. The chain employs TRBV7-9 and TRBJ2-1; D is possibly TRBD2 (6 bases). The V gene's germline CDR1 is SEHNR and CDR2 FQNEAQ (reference sequence). The V gene lost 1 base and the J gene lost 2 bases, with 9 bases spanning the gap. The length of the CDR3 is 15 residues. The CDR3 is CASSLDTGAYNEQFF. CDR3 bases: TGTGCCAGCAGCTTAGATACGGGAGCCTACAATGAGCAGTTCTTC.

The gene calls are TRBV10-1 and TRBJ2-5; 10 positions agree with TRBD2. The CDR3 extends over 14 amino acids. From germline, CDR1 is WNHNN and CDR2 SYGVQD (reference sequence). Trimming removed 6 bases from V and 5 bases from J; junction bases left unmatched: 6. Written as DNA, the CDR3 is TGCGCCAGCAGCCGGACTAGCGGTGGGGAGACCCAGTACTTC. Translating gives CASSRTSGGETQYF.

The V gene is TRBV4-3, the J gene TRBJ1-4, with 9 bases lining up with TRBD1. The trim removed 3 bases at V and 8 bases at J, leaving 7 bases unmatched. CDR1 LGHNA and CDR2 YSLEER come from the germline V gene. The CDR3 runs 15 residues. The CDR3 spells CASSHGTGRNEKLFF. The CDR3 DNA reads as TGCGCCAGCAGCCATGGGACAGGGAGAAACGAAAAACTGTTTTTT.

This clone appeared once. The V gene is TRBV27, the J gene TRBJ2-1, with TRBD2 matching 11 bases. Unmatched junction bases numbered 11, after V lost 5 bases and J lost 5 bases. The CDR3 extends over 17 amino acids. CDR1 is MNHEY and CDR2 is SMNVEV in the germline V gene (reference sequence). CDR3 bases: TGTGCCAGCAGTCCCGGGACTAGCGGAAGGCGCCACAATGAGCAGTTCTTC. Its translation is CASSPGTSGRRHNEQFF.

The CDR3 is CASSDQVAGLQFF. The CDR3 DNA sequence: TGCGCCAGCAGTGACCAGGTAGCGGGGCTACAGTTCTTC. J is TRBJ2-1 and V is TRBV10-1, with 8 bases matching TRBD2. CDR1 and CDR2 (germline): WNHNN, SYGVQD (reference sequence). V was pared by 3 bases and J by 13 bases, with 8 bases of the junction left unmatched. The CDR3 extends over 13 amino acids.

The V and J genes are TRBV10-2 and TRBJ2-1; a weak D match, TRBD2 (5 bases). The V end lost 6 bases, the J end lost 6 bases, and 6 bases lay between the germline ends. CDR1 is WSHSY and CDR2 is SAAADI in the germline V gene. The length of the CDR3 is 11 residues. CDR3 sequence reads: CASSGINEQFF. CDR3 sequence (DNA): TGCGCCAGCAGCGGGATCAATGAGCAGTTCTTC.